This T cell receptor beta chain was recorded in a study of CD8+CD57+ T cells in acquired aplastic anemia (dated by TCRdb to about 2018). Study-level background: Extracted DNA from sorted CD4+ and CD8+ cells averaged around 3.3 ug, ranging from roughly 0.17 to 27.4 ug. For healthy donor samples, the average read count was around 9.9 million for CD4+ cells and roughly 12 million for CD8+ cells.

This clonotype occurred many times. The clone's antigen remains unknown. No base-level quality is on record; no much larger clone is a single base apart. The paper as a whole reports these results and caveats: Some 30 CD8+ CDR3 sequences were found to be shared between patients and controls, but these sequences appeared to be highly expressed in patients and within the immunodominant clones of the patients. Between patients and healthy controls, no significant difference in CD8+ Simpson's diversity was found (P=0.060).

The study deep-sequenced TCR repertoires of sorted CD4+ and CD8+ blood T cells from severe aplastic anemia patients and healthy subjects. Ficoll-Paque density gradient centrifugation was used to isolate peripheral blood mononuclear cells. Before DNA extraction, CD4+ and CD8+ T cells were sorted with FACS or magnetic beads. Cut back by 9 bases and 0 bases, the V and J ends lie 7 bases apart. The CDR1 and CDR2 encoded by the germline V gene are ENHRY and SYGVKD. Spanning cysteine to phenylalanine, the CDR3 consists of 12 amino acids. The read is trimmed to its CDR3 DNA, 36 bases read in frame from base 1. Profiling of TCR beta VDJ combinations and CDR3 sequences used genomic DNA as the template. An Illumina HiSeq 2000 was the platform used for TCR repertoire sequencing. For the original study's pipeline: TRBV/TRBJ rearrangement plots, CDR3 size and DJ length profiles, and Simpson's diversity index were used to evaluate the repertoires. The most abundant DNA sequence in the deep sequencing data was taken as the immunodominant clone. CDR3 amino acid sequences were checked for sharing across subjects and were also compared against the VDJdb database and published repertoires. TCRdb handled the public reads itself, with Q25 trimming in fastp and clone calling in MiXCR, and kept productive beta chains. Each entry merges the rows of one CDR3 protein and shows their most common DNA and genes. These V and J calls originate from TCRdb's pipeline instead of the authors' own analysis. The sample includes over 150,000 distinct CDR3 sequences, with about half observed a single time. About 15% of the sample lies in the top ten.

This chain joins TRBV10-3 to TRBJ2-3; the D gene is perhaps TRBD1, on 5 matching bases. This TCR derives from a human donor in good health, serving as a control. The sample taken for sequencing was sorted CD4+, CD8+, or CD8+CD57+ T cells (not recorded which) from PBMCs. The bases read TGTGCCATTGGGGCTAGCACAGATACGCAGTATTTT. Translated, this gives CAIGASTDTQYF.